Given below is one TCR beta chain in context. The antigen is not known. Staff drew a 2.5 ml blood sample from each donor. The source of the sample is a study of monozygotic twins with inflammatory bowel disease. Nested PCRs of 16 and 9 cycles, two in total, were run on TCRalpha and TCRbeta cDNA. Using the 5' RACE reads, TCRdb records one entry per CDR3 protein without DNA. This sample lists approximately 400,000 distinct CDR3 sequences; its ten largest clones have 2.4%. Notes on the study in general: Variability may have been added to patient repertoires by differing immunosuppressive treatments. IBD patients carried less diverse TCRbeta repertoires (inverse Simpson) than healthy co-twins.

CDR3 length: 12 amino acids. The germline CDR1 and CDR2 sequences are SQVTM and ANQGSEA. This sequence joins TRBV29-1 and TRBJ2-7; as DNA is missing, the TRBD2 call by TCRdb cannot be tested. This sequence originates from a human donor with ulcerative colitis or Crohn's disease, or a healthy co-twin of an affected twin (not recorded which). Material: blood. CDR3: CSAVAGTYEQYF.